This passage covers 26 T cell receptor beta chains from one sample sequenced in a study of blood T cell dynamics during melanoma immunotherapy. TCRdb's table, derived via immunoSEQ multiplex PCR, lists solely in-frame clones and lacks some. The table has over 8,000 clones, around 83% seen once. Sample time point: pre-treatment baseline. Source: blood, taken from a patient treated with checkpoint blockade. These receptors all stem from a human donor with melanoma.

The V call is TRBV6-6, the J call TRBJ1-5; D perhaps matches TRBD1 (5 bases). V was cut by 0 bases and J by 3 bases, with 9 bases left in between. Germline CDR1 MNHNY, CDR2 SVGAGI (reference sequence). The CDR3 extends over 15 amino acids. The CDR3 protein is CASSYSGTNNQPQHF. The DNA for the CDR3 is TGTGCCAGCAGTTACTCTGGGACCAACAATCAGCCCCAGCATTTT.

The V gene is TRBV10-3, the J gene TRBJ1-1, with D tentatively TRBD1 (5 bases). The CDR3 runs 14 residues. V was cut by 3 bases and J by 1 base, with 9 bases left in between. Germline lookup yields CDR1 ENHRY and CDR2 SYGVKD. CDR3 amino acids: CAISEGHTNTEAFF. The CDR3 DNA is TGTGCCATCAGTGAAGGACATACGAACACTGAAGCTTTCTTT.

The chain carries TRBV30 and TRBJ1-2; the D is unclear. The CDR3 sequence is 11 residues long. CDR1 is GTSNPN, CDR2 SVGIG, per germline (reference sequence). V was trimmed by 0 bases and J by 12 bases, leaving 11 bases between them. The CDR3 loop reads CAWSVTTEHTF. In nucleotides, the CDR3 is TGTGCCTGGAGTGTTACGACCGAGCACACCTTC.

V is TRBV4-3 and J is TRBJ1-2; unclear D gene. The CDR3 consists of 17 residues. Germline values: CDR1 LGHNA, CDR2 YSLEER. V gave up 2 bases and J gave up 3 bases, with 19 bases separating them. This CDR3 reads CASSQRITPGSDYGYTF. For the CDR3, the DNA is TGCGCCAGCAGCCAAAGAATAACACCTGGCAGTGACTATGGCTACACCTTC.

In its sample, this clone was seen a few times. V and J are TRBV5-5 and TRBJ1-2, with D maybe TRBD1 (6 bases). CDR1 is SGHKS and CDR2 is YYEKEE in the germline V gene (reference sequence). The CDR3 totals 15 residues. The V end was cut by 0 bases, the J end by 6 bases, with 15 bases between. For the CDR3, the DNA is TGTGCCAGCAGCTTGGAGGGGCAGGGACAAGATGGCTACACCTTC. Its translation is CASSLEGQGQDGYTF. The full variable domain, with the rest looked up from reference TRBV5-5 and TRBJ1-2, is DAGVTQSPTHLIKTRGQQVTLRCSPISGHKSVSWYQQVLGQGPQFIFQYYEKEERGRGNFPDRFSARQFPNYSSELNVNALLLGDSALYLCASSLEGQGQDGYTFGSGTRLTVV.

The chain's CDR3 is CASSPGGRGVGNTIYF. CDR3 sequence (DNA): TGTGCCAGCTCACCAGGGGGACGGGGCGTTGGAAACACCATATATTTT. J is TRBJ1-3 and V is TRBV18; TRBD1 might be the D (5 bases). Germline CDR1 reads KGHSH; CDR2 reads LQKENI. Trimming shortened V by 2 bases and J by 3 bases, and 14 bases separated the two germline ends. The CDR3 has 16 amino acids.

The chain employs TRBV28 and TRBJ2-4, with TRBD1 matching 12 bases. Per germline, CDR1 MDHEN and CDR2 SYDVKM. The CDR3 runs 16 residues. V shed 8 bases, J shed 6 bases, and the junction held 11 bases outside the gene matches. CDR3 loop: CASFSRDRGQGNIQYF. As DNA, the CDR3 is TGTGCCAGCTTTTCTAGGGACAGGGGGCAGGGAAACATTCAGTACTTC.

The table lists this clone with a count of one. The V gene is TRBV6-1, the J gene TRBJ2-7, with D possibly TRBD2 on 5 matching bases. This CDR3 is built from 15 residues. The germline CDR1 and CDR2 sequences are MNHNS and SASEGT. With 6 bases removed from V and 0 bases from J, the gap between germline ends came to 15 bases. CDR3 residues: CASRTHGGFSYEQYF. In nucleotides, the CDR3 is TGTGCCAGCAGAACCCATGGCGGGTTCTCCTACGAGCAGTACTTC.

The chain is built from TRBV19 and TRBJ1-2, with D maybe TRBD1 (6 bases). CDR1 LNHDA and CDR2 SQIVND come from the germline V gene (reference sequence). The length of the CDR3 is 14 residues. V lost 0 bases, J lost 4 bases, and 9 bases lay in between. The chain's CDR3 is CASSIEVRGYGYTF. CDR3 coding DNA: TGTGCCAGTAGTATAGAGGTCAGGGGCTATGGCTACACCTTC.

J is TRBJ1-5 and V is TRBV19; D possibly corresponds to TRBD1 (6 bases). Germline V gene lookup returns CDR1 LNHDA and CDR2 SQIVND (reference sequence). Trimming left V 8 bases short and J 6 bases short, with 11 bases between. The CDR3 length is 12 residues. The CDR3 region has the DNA TGTGCCAGTCGAAAAGGGGGTCAGCCCCAGCATTTT. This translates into CASRKGGQPQHF.

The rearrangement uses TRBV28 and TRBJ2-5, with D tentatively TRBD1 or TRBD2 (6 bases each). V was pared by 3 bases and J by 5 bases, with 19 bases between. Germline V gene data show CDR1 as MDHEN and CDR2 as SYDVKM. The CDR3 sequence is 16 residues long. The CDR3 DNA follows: TGTGCCAGCAGTTTCCCCGGAGGGGGATTCCGGGAGACCCAGTACTTC. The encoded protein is CASSFPGGGFRETQYF.

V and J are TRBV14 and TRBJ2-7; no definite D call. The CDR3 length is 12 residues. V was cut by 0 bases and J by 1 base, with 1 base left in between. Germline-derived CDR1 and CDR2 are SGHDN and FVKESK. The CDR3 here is CASSQDSYEQYF. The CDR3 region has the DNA TGTGCCAGCAGCCAAGATTCCTACGAGCAGTACTTC.

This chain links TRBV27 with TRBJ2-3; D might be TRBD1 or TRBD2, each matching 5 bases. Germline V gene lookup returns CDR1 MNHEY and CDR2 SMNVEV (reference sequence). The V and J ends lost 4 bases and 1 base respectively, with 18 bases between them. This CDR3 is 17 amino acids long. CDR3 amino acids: CASSYLRDQRGTDTQYF. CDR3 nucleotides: TGTGCCAGCAGTTATCTCCGGGACCAGAGGGGCACAGATACGCAGTATTTT.

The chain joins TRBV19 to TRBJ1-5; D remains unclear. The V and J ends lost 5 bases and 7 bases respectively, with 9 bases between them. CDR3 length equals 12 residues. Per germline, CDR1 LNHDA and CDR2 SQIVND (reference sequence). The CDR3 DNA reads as TGTGCCAGTAGTTCTTTCTACCAGCCCCAGCATTTT. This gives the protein CASSSFYQPQHF.

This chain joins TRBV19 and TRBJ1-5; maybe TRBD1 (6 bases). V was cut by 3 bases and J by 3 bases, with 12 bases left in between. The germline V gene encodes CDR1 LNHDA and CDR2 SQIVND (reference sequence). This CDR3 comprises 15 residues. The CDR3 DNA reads TGTGCCAGTAGTATCGCCGGGACATCCAATCAGCCCCAGCATTTT. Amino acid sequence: CASSIAGTSNQPQHF.

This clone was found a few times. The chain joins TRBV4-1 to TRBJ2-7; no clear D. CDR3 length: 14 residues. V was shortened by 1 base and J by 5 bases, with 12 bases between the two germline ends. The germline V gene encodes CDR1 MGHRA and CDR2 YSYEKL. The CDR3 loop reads CASSQAERSHEQYF. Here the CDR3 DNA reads TGCGCCAGCAGCCAAGCGGAGAGGTCCCACGAGCAGTACTTC.

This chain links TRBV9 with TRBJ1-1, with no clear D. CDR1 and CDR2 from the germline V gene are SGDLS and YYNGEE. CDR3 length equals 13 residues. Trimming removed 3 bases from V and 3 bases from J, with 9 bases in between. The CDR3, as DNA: TGTGCCAGCAGCGCCCGACGGGACACTGAAGCTTTCTTT. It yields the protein CASSARRDTEAFF. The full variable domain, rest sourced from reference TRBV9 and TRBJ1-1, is DSGVTQTPKHLITATGQRVTLRCSPRSGDLSVYWYQQSLDQGLQFLIQYYNGEERAKGNILERFSAQQFPDLHSELNLSSLELGDSALYFCASSARRDTEAFFGQGTRLTVV.

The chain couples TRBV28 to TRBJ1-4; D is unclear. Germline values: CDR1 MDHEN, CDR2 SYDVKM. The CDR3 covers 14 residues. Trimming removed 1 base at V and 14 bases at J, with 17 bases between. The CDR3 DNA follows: TGTGCCAGCAGTTTATTAGAAGAAAAAAGGAATCTGTTTTTT. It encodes CASSLLEEKRNLFF.

CDR3 region: CSVEPTTGGEQYF. The CDR3 bases are TGCAGCGTTGAGCCTACCACAGGGGGCGAGCAGTACTTC. The rearrangement joins TRBV29-1 to TRBJ2-7; 8 bases line up with TRBD1. This CDR3 is built from 13 residues. CDR1 and CDR2 from the germline V gene are SQVTM and ANQGSEA. After removal of 3 bases from V and 6 bases from J, the junction contained 7 bases not matched to a gene.

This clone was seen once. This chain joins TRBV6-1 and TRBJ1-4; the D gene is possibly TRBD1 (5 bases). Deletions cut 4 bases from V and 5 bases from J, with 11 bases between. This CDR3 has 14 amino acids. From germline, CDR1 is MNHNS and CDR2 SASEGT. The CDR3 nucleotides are TGTGCCAGCAGTGTCGGGGGGGACAATGAAAAACTGTTTTTT. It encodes CASSVGGDNEKLFF.

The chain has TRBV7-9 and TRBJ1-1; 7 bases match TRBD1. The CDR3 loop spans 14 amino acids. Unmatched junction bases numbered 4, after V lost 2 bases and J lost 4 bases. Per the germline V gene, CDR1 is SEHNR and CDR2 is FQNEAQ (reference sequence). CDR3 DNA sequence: TGTGCCAGCAGCTTATTGGCAGGGGGCACTGAAGCTTTCTTT. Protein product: CASSLLAGGTEAFF.

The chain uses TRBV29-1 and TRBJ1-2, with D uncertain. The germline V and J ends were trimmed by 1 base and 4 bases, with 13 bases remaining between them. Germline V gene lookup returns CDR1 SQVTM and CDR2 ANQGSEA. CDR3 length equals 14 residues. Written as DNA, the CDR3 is TGCAGCGTTGAAGGACGTTCGGATGGCTATGGCTACACCTTC. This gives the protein CSVEGRSDGYGYTF.

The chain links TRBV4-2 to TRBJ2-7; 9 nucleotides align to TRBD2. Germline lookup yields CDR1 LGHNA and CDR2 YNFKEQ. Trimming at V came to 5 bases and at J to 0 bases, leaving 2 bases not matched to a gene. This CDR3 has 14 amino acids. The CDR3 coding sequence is TGTGCCAGCAGCGGACTAGCGAGCTCCTACGAGCAGTACTTC. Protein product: CASSGLASSYEQYF.

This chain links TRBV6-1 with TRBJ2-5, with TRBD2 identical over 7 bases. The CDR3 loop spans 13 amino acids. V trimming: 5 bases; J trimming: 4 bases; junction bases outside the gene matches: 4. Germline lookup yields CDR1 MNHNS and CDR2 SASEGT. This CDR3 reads CASSLSGVETQYF. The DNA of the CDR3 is TGTGCCAGCAGTTTAAGCGGGGTAGAGACCCAGTACTTC.

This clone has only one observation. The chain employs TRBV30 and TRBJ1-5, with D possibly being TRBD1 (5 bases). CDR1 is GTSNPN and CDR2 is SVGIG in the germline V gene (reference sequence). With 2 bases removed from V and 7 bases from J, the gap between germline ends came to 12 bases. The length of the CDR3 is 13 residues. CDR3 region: CAWSKAGPQPQHF. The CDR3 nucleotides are TGTGCCTGGAGTAAGGCGGGGCCCCAGCCCCAGCATTTT.

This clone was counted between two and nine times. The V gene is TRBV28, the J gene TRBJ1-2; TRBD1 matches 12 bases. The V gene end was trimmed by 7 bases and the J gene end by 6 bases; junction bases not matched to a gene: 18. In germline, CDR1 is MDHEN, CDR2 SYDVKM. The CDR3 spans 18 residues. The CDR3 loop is CASTMESGQGARLDGYTF. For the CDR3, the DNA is TGTGCCAGCACCATGGAGTCGGGACAGGGGGCTCGTCTGGATGGCTACACCTTC.